This entry describes one T cell receptor beta chain. CDR1 and CDR2 (germline): WSHSY, SAAADI. This CDR3 has 12 amino acids. V was cut by 8 bases and J by 7 bases, with 9 bases left in between. This entry is derived from a study of blood T cell repertoires in COVID-19. For the study at large: There were acute and convalescent COVID-19 samples, and they came from the United States, Italy and Spain. From T cells, B-cell-depleted T cells, or PBMCs came the material, which was cDNA or gDNA.

As processed by the authors: It was from reference gene primer amplification that nucleated cell counts were estimated. Only in-frame clones appear in the TCRdb table, and some are missing; sequencing was by immunoSEQ multiplex PCR. From that table come the V and J calls and clone size; the DNA was used to work out D and trimming. The table has a few hundred thousand clones, around 84% seen once. This chain joins TRBV10-2 and TRBJ1-6; possible D gene TRBD1, 5 bases. This receptor was identified in a woman younger than 30 with acute or convalescent COVID-19. Sequenced sample: peripheral blood. The CDR3 DNA reads as TGCGCCAGCGGGGGGTCCAATTCACCCCTCCACTTT. As protein: CASGGSNSPLHF.